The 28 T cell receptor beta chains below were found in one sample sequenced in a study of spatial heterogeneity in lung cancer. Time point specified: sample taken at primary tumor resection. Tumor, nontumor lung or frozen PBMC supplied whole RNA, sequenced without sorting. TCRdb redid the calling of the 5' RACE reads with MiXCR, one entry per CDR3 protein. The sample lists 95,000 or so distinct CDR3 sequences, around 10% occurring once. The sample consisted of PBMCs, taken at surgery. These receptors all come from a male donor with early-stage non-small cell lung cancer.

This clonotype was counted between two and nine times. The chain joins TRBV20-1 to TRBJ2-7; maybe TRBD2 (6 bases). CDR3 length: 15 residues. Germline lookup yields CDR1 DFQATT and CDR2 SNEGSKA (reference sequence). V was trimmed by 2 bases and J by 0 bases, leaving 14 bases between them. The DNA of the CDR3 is TGCAGTGCTAGATGGGCGGGACGGATCTCCTACGAGCAGTACTTC. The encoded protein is CSARWAGRISYEQYF.

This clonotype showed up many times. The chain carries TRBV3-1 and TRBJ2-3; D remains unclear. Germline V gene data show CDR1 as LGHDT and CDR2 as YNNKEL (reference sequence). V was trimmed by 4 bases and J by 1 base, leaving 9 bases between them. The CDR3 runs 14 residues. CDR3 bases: TGTGCCAGCAGCCGGCTAGAAGGCACAGATACGCAGTATTTT. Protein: CASSRLEGTDTQYF.

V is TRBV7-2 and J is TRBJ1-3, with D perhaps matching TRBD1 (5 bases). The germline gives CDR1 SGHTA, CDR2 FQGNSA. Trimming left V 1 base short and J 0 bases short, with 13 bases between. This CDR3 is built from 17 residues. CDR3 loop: CASSLGEKGLSGNTIYF. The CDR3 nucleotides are TGTGCCAGCAGCTTAGGAGAAAAGGGGCTCTCTGGAAACACCATATATTTT.

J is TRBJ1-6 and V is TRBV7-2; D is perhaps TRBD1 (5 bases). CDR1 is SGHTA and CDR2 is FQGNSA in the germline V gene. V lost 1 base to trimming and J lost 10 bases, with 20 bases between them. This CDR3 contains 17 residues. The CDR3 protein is CASSLDLVAGSRSPLHF. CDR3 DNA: TGTGCCAGCAGCTTAGATCTAGTGGCAGGGTCTAGGTCACCCCTCCACTTT.

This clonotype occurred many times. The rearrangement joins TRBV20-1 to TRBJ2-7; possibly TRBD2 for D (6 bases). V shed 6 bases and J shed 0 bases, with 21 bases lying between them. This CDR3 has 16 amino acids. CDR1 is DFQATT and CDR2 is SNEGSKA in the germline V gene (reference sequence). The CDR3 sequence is CSAPTPGAGSSYEQYF. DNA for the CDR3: TGCAGTGCCCCTACCCCGGGAGCGGGCAGCTCCTACGAGCAGTACTTC.

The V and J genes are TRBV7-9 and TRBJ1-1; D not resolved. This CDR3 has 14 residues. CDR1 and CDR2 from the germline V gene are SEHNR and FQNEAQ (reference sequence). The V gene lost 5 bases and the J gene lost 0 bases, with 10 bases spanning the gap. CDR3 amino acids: CASSLDGLNTEAFF. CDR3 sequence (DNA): TGTGCCAGCAGCCTGGACGGTCTGAACACTGAAGCTTTCTTT.

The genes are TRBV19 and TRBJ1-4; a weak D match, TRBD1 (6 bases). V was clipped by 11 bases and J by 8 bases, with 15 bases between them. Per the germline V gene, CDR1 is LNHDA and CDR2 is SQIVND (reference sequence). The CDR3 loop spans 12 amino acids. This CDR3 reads CAAQGTGEKLFF. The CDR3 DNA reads TGTGCCGCCCAGGGGACGGGGGAAAAACTGTTTTTT.

CDR3 amino acids: CASSSDTGELFF. DNA of the CDR3: TGTGCCAGCTCTAGCGACACCGGGGAGCTGTTTTTT. The chain links TRBV9 to TRBJ2-2, with D possibly TRBD2 on 6 matching bases. CDR3 length: 12 amino acids. Trimming removed 7 bases from V and 3 bases from J, with 7 bases in between. The V gene's germline CDR1 is SGDLS and CDR2 YYNGEE.

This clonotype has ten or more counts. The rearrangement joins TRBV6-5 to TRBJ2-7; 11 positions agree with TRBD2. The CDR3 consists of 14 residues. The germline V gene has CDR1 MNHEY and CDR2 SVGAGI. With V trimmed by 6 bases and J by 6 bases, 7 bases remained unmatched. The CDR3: CASSRLAGTPEQYF. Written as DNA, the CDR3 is TGTGCCAGCAGCCGACTAGCGGGAACCCCCGAGCAGTACTTC.

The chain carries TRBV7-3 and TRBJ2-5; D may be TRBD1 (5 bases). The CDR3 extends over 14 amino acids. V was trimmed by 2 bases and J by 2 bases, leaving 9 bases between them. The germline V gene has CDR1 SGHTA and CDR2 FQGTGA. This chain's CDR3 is CASSLGRAQETQYF. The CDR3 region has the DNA TGTGCCAGCAGCTTAGGCAGGGCACAAGAGACCCAGTACTTC.

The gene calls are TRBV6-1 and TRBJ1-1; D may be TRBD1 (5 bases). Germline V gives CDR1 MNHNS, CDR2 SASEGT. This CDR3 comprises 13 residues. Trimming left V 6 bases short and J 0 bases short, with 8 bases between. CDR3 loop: CASRDTLNTEAFF. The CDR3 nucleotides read TGTGCCAGCAGGGACACCCTGAACACTGAAGCTTTCTTT.

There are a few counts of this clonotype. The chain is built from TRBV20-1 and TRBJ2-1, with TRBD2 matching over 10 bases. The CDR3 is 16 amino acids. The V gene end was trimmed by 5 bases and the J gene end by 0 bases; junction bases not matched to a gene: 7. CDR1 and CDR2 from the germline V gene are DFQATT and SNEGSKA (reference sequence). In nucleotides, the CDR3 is TGCAGTGCTTTGACTAGCGGGTACTCCTCCTACAATGAGCAGTTCTTC. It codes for CSALTSGYSSYNEQFF.

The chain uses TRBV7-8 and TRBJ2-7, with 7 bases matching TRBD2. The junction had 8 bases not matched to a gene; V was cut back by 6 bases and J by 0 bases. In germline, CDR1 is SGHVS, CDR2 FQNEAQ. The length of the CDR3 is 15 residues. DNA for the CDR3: TGTGCCAGCAGGCGGGCCAGCGGGACCTCCTACGAGCAGTACTTC. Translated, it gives CASRRASGTSYEQYF.

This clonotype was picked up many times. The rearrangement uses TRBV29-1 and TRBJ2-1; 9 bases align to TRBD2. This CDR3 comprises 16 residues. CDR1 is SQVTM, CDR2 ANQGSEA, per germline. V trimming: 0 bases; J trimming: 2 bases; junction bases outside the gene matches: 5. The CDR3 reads CSVEDVAGVAYNEQFF. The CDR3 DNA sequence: TGCAGCGTTGAAGATGTAGCGGGAGTCGCCTACAATGAGCAGTTCTTC.

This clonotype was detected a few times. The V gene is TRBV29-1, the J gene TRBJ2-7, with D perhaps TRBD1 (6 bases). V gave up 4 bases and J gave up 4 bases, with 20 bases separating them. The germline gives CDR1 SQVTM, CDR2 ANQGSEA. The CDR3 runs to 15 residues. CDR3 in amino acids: CSVARGTRGDYEQYF. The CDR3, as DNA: TGCAGCGTTGCACGTGGGACAAGGGGAGATTACGAGCAGTACTTC.

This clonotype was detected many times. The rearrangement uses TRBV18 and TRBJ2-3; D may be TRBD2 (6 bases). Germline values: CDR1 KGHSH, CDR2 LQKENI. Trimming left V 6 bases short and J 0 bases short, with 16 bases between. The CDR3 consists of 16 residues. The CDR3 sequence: CASSWEALSSTDTQYF. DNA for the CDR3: TGTGCCAGCTCTTGGGAGGCGCTCTCTAGCACAGATACGCAGTATTTT.

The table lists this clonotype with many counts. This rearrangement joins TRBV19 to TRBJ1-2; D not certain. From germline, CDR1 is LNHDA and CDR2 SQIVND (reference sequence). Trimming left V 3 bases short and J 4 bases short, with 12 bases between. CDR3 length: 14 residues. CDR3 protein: CASSIKGSGYGYTF. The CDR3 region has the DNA TGTGCCAGTAGTATCAAGGGCAGTGGCTATGGCTACACCTTC.

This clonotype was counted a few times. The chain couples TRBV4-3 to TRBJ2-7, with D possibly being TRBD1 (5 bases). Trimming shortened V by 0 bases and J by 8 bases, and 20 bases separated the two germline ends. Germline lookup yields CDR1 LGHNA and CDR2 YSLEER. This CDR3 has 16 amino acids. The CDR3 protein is CASSQEAGTGLGKQYF. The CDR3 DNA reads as TGCGCCAGCAGCCAAGAGGCCGGCACAGGTCTGGGAAAGCAGTACTTC.

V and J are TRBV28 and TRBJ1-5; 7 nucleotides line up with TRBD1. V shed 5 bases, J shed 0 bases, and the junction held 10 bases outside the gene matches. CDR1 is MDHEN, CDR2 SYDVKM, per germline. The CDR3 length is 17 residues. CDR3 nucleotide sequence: TGTGCCAGCAGTGCCTCGACCGGGACAGATAGCAATCAGCCCCAGCATTTT. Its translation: CASSASTGTDSNQPQHF.

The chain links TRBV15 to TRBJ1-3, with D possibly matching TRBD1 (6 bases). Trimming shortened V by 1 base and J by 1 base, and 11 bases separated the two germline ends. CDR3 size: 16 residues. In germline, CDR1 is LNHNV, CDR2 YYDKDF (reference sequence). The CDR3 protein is CATSRGRTDSGNTIYF. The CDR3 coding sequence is TGTGCCACCAGCAGAGGCAGGACAGATTCTGGAAACACCATATATTTT. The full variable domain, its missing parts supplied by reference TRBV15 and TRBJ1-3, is DAMVIQNPRYQVTQFGKPVTLSCSQTLNHNVMYWYQQKSSQAPKLLFHYYDKDFNNEADTPDNFQSRRPNTSFCFLDIRSPGLGDTAMYLCATSRGRTDSGNTIYFGEGSWLTVV.

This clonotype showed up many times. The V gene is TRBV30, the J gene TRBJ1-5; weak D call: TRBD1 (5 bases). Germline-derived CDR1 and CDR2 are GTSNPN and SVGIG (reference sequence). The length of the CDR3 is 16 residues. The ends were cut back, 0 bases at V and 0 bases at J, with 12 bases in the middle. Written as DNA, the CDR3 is TGTGCCTGGAGTGTAGGGGCTACCTATAGCAATCAGCCCCAGCATTTT. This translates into CAWSVGATYSNQPQHF.

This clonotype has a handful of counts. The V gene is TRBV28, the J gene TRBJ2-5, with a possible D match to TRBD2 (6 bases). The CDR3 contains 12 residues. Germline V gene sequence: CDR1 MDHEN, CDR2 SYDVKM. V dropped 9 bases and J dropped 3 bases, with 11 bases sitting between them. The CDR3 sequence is CASSGGKETQYF. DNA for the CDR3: TGTGCCAGTAGCGGAGGGAAAGAGACCCAGTACTTC. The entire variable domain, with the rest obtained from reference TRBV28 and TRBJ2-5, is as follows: DVKVTQSSRYLVKRTGEKVFLECVQDMDHENMFWYRQDPGLGLRLIYFSYDVKMKEKGDIPEGYSVSREKKERFSLILESASTNQTSMYLCASSGGKETQYFGPGTRLLVL.

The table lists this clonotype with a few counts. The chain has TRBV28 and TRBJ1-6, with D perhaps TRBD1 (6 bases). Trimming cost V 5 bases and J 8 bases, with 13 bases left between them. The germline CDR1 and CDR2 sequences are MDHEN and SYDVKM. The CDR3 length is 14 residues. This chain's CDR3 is CASSPTGWDSPLHF. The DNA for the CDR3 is TGTGCCAGCAGTCCCACAGGGTGGGATTCACCCCTCCACTTT.

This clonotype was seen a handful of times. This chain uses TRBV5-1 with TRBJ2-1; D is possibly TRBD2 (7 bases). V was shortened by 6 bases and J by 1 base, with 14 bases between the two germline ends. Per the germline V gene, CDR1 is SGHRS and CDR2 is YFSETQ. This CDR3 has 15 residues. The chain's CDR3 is CASTLGGASYNEQFF. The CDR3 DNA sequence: TGCGCCAGCACCCTGGGGGGGGCTTCCTACAATGAGCAGTTCTTC.

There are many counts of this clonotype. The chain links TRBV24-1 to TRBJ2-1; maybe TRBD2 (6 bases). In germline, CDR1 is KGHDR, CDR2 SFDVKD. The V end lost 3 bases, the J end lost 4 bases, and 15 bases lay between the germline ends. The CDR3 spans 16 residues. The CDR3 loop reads CATSDPWGGIYNEQFF. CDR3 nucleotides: TGTGCCACCAGTGATCCTTGGGGCGGGATATACAATGAGCAGTTCTTC.

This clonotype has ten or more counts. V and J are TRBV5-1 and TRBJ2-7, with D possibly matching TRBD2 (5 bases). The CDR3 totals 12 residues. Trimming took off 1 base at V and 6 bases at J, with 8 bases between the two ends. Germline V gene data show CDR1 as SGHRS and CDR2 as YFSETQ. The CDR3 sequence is CASSLPSSEQYF. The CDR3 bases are TGCGCCAGCAGCTTGCCTAGCTCCGAGCAGTACTTC.

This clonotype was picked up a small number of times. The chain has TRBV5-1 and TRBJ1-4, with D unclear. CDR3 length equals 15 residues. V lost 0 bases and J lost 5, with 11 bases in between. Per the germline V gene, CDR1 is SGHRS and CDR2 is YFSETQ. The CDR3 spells CASSLANGNNEKLFF. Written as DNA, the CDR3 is TGCGCCAGCAGCTTGGCCAATGGAAACAATGAAAAACTGTTTTTT.

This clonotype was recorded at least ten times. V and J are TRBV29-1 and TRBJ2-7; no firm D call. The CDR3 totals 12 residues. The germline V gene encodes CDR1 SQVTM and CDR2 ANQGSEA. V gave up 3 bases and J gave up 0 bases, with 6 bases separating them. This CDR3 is CSVDGDSYEQYF. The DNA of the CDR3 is TGCAGCGTTGATGGGGACTCCTACGAGCAGTACTTC.